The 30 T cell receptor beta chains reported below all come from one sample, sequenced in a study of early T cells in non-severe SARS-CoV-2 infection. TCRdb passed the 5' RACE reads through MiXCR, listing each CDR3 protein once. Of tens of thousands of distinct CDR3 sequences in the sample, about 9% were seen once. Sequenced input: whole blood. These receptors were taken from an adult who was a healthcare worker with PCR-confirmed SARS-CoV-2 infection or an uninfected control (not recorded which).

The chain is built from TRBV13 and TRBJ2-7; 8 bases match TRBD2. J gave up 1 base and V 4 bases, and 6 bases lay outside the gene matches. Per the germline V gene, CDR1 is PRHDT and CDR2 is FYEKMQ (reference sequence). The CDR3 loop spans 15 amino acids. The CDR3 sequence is CASSYYTSGSYEQYF. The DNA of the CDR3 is TGTGCCAGCAGCTACTATACTAGCGGTTCCTACGAGCAGTACTTC.

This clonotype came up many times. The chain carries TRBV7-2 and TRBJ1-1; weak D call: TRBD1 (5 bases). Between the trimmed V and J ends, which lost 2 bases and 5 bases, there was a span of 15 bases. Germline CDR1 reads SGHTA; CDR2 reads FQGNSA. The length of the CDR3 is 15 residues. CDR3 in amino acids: CASSLILGGRTEAFF. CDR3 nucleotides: TGTGCCAGCAGCTTAATTTTGGGGGGGAGGACTGAAGCTTTCTTT.

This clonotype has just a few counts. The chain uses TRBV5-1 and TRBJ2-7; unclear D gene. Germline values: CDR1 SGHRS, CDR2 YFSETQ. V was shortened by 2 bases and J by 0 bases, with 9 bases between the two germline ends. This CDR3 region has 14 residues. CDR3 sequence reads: CASSFDPGSYEQYF. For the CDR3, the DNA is TGCGCCAGCAGCTTCGACCCCGGCTCCTACGAGCAGTACTTC.

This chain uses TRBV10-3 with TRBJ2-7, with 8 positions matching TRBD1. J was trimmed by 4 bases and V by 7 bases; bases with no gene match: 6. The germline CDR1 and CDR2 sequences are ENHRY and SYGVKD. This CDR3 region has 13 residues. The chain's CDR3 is CAITKDRVYEQYF. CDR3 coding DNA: TGTGCCATCACCAAGGACAGGGTGTACGAGCAGTACTTC.

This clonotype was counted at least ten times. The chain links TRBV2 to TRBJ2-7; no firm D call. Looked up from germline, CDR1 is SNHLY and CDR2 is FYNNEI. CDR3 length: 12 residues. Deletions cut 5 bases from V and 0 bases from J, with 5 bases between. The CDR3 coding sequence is TGTGCCAGCAGTCCCTCCTCCTACGAGCAGTACTTC. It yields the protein CASSPSSYEQYF.

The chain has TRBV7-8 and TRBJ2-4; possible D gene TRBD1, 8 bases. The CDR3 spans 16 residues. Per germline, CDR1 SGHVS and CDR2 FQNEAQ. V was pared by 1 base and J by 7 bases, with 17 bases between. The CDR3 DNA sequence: TGTGCCAGCAGCTTAGGCCCAGCGGGACAGGCCAACATTCAGTACTTC. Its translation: CASSLGPAGQANIQYF.

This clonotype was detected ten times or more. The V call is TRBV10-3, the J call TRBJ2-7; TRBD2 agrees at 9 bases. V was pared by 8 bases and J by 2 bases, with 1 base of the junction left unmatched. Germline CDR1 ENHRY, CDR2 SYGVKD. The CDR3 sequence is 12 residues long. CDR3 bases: TGTGCCATCGCGGGGGGGCCCTACGAGCAGTACTTC. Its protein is CAIAGGPYEQYF.

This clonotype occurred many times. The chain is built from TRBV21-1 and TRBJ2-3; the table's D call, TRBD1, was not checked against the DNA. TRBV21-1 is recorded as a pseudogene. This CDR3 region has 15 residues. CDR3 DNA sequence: TGTGCCAGCAGCATCTCGGCAGGGGGCACAGATACGCAGTATTTT. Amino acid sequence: CASSISAGGTDTQYF.

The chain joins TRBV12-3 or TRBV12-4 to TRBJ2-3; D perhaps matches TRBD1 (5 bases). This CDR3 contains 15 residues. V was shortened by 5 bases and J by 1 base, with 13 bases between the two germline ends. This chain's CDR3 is CASSPGFDGTDTQYF. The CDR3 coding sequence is TGTGCCAGCAGTCCAGGGTTTGACGGCACAGATACGCAGTATTTT.

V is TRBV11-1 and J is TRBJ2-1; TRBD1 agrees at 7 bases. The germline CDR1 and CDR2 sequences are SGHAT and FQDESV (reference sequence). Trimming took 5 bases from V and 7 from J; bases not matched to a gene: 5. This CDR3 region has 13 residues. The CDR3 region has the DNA TGTGCCAGCAGCCCTACGGACAGGAATGAGCAGTTCTTC. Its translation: CASSPTDRNEQFF. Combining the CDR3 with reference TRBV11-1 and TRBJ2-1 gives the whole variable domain EAEVAQSPRYKITEKSQAVAFWCDPISGHATLYWYRQILGQGPELLVQFQDESVVDDSQLPKDRFSAERLKGVDSTLKIQPAELGDSAMYLCASSPTDRNEQFFGPGTRLTVL.

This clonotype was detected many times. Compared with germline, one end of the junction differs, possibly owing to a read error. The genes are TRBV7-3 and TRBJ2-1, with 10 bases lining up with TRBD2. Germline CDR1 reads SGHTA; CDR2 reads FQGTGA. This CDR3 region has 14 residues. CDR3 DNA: TGCGCCAGCAGCTTGGGCCTAGCGGGGGATGAGCAGTTCTTC. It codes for CASSLGLAGDEQFF.

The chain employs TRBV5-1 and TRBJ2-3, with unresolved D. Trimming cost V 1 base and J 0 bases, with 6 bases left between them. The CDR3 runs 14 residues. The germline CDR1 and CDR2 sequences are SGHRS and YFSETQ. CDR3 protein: CASSLHSSTDTQYF. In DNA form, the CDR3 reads TGCGCCAGCAGCTTGCACTCTAGCACAGATACGCAGTATTTT. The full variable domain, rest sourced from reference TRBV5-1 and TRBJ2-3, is KAGVTQTPRYLIKTRGQQVTLSCSPISGHRSVSWYQQTPGQGLQFLFEYFSETQRNKGNFPGRFSGRQFSNSRSEMNVSTLELGDSALYLCASSLHSSTDTQYFGPGTRLTVL.

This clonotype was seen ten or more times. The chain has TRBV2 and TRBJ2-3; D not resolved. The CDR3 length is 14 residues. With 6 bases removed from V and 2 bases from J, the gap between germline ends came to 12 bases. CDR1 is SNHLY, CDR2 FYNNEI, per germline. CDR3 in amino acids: CASSPDHYTDTQYF. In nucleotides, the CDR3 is TGTGCCAGCAGCCCCGATCATTACACAGATACGCAGTATTTT.

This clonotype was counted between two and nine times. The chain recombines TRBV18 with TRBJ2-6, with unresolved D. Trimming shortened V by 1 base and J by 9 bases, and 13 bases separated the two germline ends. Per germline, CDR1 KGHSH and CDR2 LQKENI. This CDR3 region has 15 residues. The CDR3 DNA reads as TGTGCCAGCTCACCACTTGCCAAGAACGACAACGTCCTGACTTTC. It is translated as CASSPLAKNDNVLTF. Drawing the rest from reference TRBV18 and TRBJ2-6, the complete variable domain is NAGVMQNPRHLVRRRGQEARLRCSPMKGHSHVYWYRQLPEEGLKFMVYLQKENIIDESGMPKERFSAEFPKEGPSILRIQQVVRGDSAAYFCASSPLAKNDNVLTFGAGSRLTVL.

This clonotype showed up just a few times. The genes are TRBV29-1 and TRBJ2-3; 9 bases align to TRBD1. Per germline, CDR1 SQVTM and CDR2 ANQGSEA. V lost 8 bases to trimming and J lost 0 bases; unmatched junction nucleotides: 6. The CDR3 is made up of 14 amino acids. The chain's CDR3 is CSLRGTGSTDTQYF. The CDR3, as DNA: TGCAGCTTGAGGGGGACAGGGAGCACAGATACGCAGTATTTT.

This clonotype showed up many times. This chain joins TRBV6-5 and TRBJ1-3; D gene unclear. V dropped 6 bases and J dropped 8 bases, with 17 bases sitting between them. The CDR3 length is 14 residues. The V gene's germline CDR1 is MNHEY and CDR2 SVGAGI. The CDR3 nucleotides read TGTGCCAGCAGCGTCAACGACGAAGTAGACACCATATATTTT. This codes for CASSVNDEVDTIYF.

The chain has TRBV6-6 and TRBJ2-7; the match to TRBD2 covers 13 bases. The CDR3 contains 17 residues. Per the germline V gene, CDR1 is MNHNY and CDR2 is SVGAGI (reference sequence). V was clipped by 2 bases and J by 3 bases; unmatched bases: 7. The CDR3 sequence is CASSYPKGLAGNYEQYF. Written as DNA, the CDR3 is TGTGCCAGCAGTTACCCGAAGGGACTAGCGGGAAACTACGAGCAGTACTTC.

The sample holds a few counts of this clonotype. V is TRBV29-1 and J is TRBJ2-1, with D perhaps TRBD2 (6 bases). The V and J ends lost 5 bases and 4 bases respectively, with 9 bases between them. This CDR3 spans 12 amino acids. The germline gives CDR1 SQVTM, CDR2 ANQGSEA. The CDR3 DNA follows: TGCAGCGTTTACGGGGGATACAATGAGCAGTTCTTC. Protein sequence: CSVYGGYNEQFF.

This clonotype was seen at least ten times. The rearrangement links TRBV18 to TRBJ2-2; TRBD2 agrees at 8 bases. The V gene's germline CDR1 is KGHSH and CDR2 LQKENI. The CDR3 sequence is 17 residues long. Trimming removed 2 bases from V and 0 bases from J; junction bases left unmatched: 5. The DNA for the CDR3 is TGTGCCAGCTCACCAAGACTACTAGCGGCGAACACCGGGGAGCTGTTTTTT. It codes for CASSPRLLAANTGELFF.

CDR3 nucleotide sequence: TGTGCCAGTCCGCTCGCGTGGGGACGACAAATGAACACTGAAGCTTTCTTT. It is translated as CASPLAWGRQMNTEAFF. This rearrangement joins TRBV5-8 to TRBJ1-1, with D maybe TRBD1 (5 bases). Per the germline V gene, CDR1 is SGHTS and CDR2 is YDEGEE. This CDR3 has 17 amino acids. With 8 bases removed from V and 0 bases from J, the gap between germline ends came to 23 bases. Supplemented by reference TRBV5-8 and TRBJ1-1, the full variable domain reads EAGVTQSPTHLIKTRGQQATLRCSPISGHTSVYWYQQALGLGLQFLLWYDEGEERNRGNFPPRFSGRQFPNYSSELNVNALELEDSALYLCASPLAWGRQMNTEAFFGQGTRLTVV.

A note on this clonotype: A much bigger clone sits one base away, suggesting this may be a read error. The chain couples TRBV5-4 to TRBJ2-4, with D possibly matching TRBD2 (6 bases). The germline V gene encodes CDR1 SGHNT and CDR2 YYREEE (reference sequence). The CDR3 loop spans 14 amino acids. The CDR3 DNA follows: TGTGTCAGCAGCTTGGAGACGGGAGCGTACATTCAGTACTTC. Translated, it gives CVSSLETGAYIQYF.

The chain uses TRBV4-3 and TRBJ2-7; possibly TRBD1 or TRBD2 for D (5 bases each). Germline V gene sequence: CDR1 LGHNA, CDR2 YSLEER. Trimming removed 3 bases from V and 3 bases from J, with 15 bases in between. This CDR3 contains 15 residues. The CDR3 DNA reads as TGCGCCAGCAGCCAGGGGGACGGATTTAACTACGAGCAGTACTTC. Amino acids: CASSQGDGFNYEQYF.

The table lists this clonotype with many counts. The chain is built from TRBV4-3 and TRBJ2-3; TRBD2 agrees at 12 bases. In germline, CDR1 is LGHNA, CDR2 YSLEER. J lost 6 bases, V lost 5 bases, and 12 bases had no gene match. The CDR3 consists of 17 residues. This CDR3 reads CASSLRWLAGGHDTQYF. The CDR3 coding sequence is TGCGCCAGCAGCTTACGTTGGCTAGCGGGAGGGCACGATACGCAGTATTTT.

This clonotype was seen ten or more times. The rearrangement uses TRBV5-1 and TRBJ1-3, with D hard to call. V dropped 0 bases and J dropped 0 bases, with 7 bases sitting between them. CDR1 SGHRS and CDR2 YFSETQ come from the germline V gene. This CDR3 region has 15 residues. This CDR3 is CASSLDGYSGNTIYF. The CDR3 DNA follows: TGCGCCAGCAGCTTGGACGGCTACTCTGGAAACACCATATATTTT.

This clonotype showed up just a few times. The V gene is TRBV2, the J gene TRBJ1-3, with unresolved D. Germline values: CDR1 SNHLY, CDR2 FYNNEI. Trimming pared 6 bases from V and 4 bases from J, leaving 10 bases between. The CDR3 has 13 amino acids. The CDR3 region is CASSGSRGNTIYF. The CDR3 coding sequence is TGTGCCAGCAGCGGCTCCCGAGGAAACACCATATATTTT.

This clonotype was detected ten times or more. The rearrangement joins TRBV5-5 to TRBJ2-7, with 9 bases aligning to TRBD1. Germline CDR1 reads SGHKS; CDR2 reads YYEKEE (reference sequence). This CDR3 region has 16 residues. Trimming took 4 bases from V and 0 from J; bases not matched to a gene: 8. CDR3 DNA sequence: TGTGCCAGCAGCCAAACCGGGACAGGGACCTCCTACGAGCAGTACTTC. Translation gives CASSQTGTGTSYEQYF.

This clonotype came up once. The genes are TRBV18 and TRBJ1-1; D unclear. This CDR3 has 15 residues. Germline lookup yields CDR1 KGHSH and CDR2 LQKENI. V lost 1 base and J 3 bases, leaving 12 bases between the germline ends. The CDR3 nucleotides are TGTGCCAGCTCACCACAGGCGCTGGCTGACACTGAAGCTTTCTTT. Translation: CASSPQALADTEAFF. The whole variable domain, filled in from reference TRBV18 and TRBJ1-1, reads NAGVMQNPRHLVRRRGQEARLRCSPMKGHSHVYWYRQLPEEGLKFMVYLQKENIIDESGMPKERFSAEFPKEGPSILRIQQVVRGDSAAYFCASSPQALADTEAFFGQGTRLTVV.

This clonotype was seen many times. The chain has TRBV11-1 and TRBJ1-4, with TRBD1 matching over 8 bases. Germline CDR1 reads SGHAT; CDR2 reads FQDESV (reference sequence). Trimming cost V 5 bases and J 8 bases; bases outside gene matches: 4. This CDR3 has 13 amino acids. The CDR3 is CASSPTGEEKLFF. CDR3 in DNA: TGTGCCAGCAGCCCGACAGGGGAAGAAAAACTGTTTTTT.

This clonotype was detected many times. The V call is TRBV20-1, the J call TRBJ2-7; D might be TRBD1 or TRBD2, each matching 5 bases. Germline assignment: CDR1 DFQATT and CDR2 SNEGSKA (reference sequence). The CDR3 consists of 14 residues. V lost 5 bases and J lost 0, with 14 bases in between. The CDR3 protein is CSAPGPKSSYEQYF. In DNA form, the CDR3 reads TGCAGTGCTCCGGGACCCAAAAGCTCCTACGAGCAGTACTTC.

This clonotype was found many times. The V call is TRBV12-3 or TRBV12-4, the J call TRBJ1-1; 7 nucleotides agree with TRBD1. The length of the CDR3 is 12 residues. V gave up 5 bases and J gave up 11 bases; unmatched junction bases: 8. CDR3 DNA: TGTGCCAGCAGTCTTACAGGGGTTGAGGCTTTCTTT. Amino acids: CASSLTGVEAFF.